Presented here are 7 T cell receptor beta chains from one specimen sequenced in a study of CD4 and CD8 cells across lung adenocarcinoma regions. TCRdb processed the PCR reads anew with MiXCR; each CDR3 protein has one entry. The sample lists about 11,000 distinct CDR3 sequences; less than 70% were seen once. The specimen was CD8+ T cells from the margin of a lung tumor. Receptor source: a male donor with lung adenocarcinoma. The CD4 and CD8 labels of this study may be unreliable.

Notes on this clonotype: A junction end diverges from the germline sequence, so it may reflect a read error. V is TRBV6-1 and J is TRBJ2-3, with D perhaps TRBD1 (6 bases). The CDR3 runs 16 residues. Germline CDR1 and CDR2: MNHNS and SASEGT. CDR3 residues: CASGGAGAGDGDTQYF. In DNA form, the CDR3 reads TGTGCCAGCGGGGGAGCCGGGGCAGGGGACGGGGATACGCAGTATTTC.

The genes are TRBV6-1 and TRBJ2-4; D is perhaps TRBD1 or TRBD2 (5 bases each). The CDR3 is 15 residues long. V lost 2 bases to trimming and J lost 15 bases, with 23 bases between them. The V gene's germline CDR1 is MNHNS and CDR2 SASEGT. This chain's CDR3 is CASSETGAEAYDLYF. The CDR3 DNA follows: TGTGCCAGCAGTGAAACCGGGGCGGAGGCCTACGACCTGTACTTC.

The chain links TRBV6-1 to TRBJ2-1; 8 bases line up with TRBD2. The CDR3 has 15 amino acids. CDR1 and CDR2 from the germline V gene are MNHNS and SASEGT. Trimming cost V 6 bases and J 7 bases; bases outside gene matches: 11. The CDR3 DNA reads TGTGCCAGCAGGGTGAGCGGGAGTGGGCTGAATGAGCAGTTCTTC. Translation gives CASRVSGSGLNEQFF.

This chain links TRBV6-2 or TRBV6-3 with TRBJ2-2; 11 nucleotides agree with TRBD2. CDR1 is MNHEY and CDR2 is SVGEGT in the germline V gene. V trimming: 6 bases; J trimming: 8 bases; junction bases outside the gene matches: 5. CDR3 length equals 14 residues. CDR3 sequence: CASRELAGAGELFF. The CDR3, as DNA: TGTGCCAGCAGAGAACTAGCGGGAGCTGGGGAGCTGTTTTTT.

The chain carries TRBV7-2 and TRBJ2-1; the match to TRBD2 covers 9 bases. V lost 1 base and J lost 9; bases outside the gene matches: 10. The CDR3 extends over 16 amino acids. CDR1 SGHTA and CDR2 FQGNSA come from the germline V gene. CDR3 amino acids: CASSLVAAAGGVEQFF. The DNA of the CDR3 is TGTGCCAGCAGCTTAGTGGCAGCAGCGGGGGGTGTTGAGCAGTTCTTC.

The rearrangement links TRBV6-1 to TRBJ2-3; 10 bases align to TRBD2. The tail of the sequence fits TRBJ2-1 better, so the J call may be wrong. The CDR3 spans 18 residues. CDR1 is MNHNS and CDR2 is SASEGT in the germline V gene. CDR3 loop: CASSPDPLAGGYYNEQFF. CDR3 in DNA: TGTGCCAGCAGTCCCGACCCGTTAGCGGGAGGATACTACAATGAGCAGTTCTTC.

This clonotype has just one count. V gene TRBV7-2 combines with J gene TRBJ2-1, with D uncertain. The J call may be in error: the DNA end matches TRBJ2-7 better. The CDR3 has 15 amino acids. Germline CDR1 SGHTA, CDR2 FQGNSA. CDR3 sequence: CASGCEPPLSEKQYF. CDR3 sequence (DNA): TGTGCCAGCGGGTGTGAACCTCCGCTGTCCGAGAAGCAGTACTTC.